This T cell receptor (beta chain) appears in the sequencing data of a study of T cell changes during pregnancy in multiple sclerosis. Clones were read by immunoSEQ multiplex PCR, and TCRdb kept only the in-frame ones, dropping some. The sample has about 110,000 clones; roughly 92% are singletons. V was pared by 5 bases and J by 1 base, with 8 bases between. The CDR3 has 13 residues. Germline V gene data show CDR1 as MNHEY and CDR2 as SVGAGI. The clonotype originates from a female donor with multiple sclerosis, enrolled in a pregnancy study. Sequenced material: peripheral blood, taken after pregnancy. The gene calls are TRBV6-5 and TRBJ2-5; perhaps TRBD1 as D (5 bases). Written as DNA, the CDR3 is TGTGCCAGCAGTCCTAGGGGCCAAGAGACCCAGTACTTC. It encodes CASSPRGQETQYF.